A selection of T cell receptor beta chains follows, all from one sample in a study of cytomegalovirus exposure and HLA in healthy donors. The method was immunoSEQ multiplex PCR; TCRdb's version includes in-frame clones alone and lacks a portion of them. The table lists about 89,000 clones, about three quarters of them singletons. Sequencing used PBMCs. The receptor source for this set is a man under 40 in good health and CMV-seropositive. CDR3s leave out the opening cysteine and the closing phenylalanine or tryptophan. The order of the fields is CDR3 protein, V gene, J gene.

cdr3_aa: ASSPSQAGANYGYT
v_call: TRBV9
j_call: TRBJ1-2

cdr3_aa: ASSRTSGSYNEQF
v_call: TRBV4-1
j_call: TRBJ2-1

cdr3_aa: ASIGLTYEQY
v_call: TRBV6-1
j_call: .

cdr3_aa: ASSLQEGRGGPDAEQY
v_call: TRBV4-2
j_call: TRBJ2-7

cdr3_aa: AWSVRWTGRPEAF
v_call: TRBV30
j_call: TRBJ1-1

cdr3_aa: TSTTGTTHSYEQY
v_call: TRBV5-1
j_call: TRBJ2-7

cdr3_aa: ASSMVLGSSYEQY
v_call: TRBV19
j_call: TRBJ2-7

cdr3_aa: ASSVLGRNYGYT
v_call: TRBV13
j_call: TRBJ1-2

cdr3_aa: ASSLDRGEAF
v_call: TRBV7-9
j_call: TRBJ1-1

cdr3_aa: ASSGPKVHGINEQF
v_call: TRBV5-6
j_call: TRBJ2-1

cdr3_aa: ASSTRSGAYNEQF
v_call: TRBV19
j_call: TRBJ2-1

cdr3_aa: ASSPMDSYGNEQF
v_call: TRBV18
j_call: TRBJ2-1

cdr3_aa: ASTTGYEQY
v_call: TRBV19
j_call: TRBJ2-7

cdr3_aa: ASSLAASGGPYEQY
v_call: TRBV5-1
j_call: TRBJ2-7

cdr3_aa: ASSQDRMTGEQY
v_call: TRBV14
j_call: TRBJ2-7

cdr3_aa: ASSPTGGASPLH
v_call: TRBV7-3
j_call: TRBJ1-6

cdr3_aa: ASSRDRWGNQPQH
v_call: TRBV6-6
j_call: TRBJ1-5

cdr3_aa: AWRPMGLLPGELF
v_call: TRBV30
j_call: TRBJ2-2

cdr3_aa: ASSPGLTVYNEQF
v_call: TRBV7-6
j_call: TRBJ2-1

cdr3_aa: ASSSRTGGYEAF
v_call: TRBV18
j_call: TRBJ1-1

cdr3_aa: ATTGLGTEAF
v_call: TRBV2
j_call: TRBJ1-1

cdr3_aa: SSSLAGTGKLREQY
v_call: TRBV7-9
j_call: TRBJ2-7

cdr3_aa: ASSYSRGTSPLH
v_call: TRBV6-5
j_call: TRBJ1-6

cdr3_aa: ASSSWTGPSNTEAF
v_call: TRBV19
j_call: TRBJ1-1

cdr3_aa: ASSFRTSGTQY
v_call: TRBV11-3
j_call: TRBJ2-5

cdr3_aa: ASSPETSGTYEQY
v_call: TRBV7-2
j_call: TRBJ2-7

cdr3_aa: ASSENAAGGAETQY
v_call: TRBV25-1
j_call: TRBJ2-5

cdr3_aa: ASRPSGGPDTQY
v_call: TRBV19
j_call: TRBJ2-3

cdr3_aa: SVFRLGGGTEAF
v_call: TRBV29-1
j_call: TRBJ1-1

cdr3_aa: ASRAAGPPSYNSPLH
v_call: TRBV2
j_call: TRBJ1-6

cdr3_aa: ASRAGQGNTEAF
v_call: TRBV5-1
j_call: TRBJ1-1

cdr3_aa: ASSPPVGVQLYEQY
v_call: TRBV18
j_call: .

cdr3_aa: ASRGLAAREGELF
v_call: TRBV5-1
j_call: TRBJ2-2

cdr3_aa: ASSEPGQGPEQY
v_call: TRBV6-1
j_call: TRBJ2-7

cdr3_aa: ASSLFKNTGELF
v_call: TRBV28
j_call: TRBJ2-2

cdr3_aa: ASSAGTGELF
v_call: TRBV9
j_call: TRBJ1-4

cdr3_aa: ASSLDRVQRYGYT
v_call: TRBV11-2
j_call: TRBJ1-2